Following are 17 T cell receptor beta chains from one sample sequenced in a study of neoadjuvant nivolumab and ipilimumab in lung cancer. This table comes from immunoSEQ multiplex PCR, and its TCRdb copy is limited to in-frame clones, with some not included. The data show over 25,000 clones, with more than 80% seen just once and approximately 5.1% held by the top ten. The sample here was tumor tissue, taken after neoadjuvant nivolumab, alone or with ipilimumab, at or shortly before surgery. Receptor source: an adult with non-small cell lung cancer.

The CDR3 sequence is CASSERDRYNSPLHF. The CDR3 coding sequence is TGTGCCAGCAGTGAGAGGGACCGGTATAATTCACCCCTCCACTTT. V gene TRBV25-1 combines with J gene TRBJ1-6; a possible D gene is TRBD1 (5 bases). The germline V gene has CDR1 MGHDK and CDR2 SYGVNS. V was cut by 3 bases and J by 4 bases, with 10 bases left in between. This CDR3 comprises 15 residues. Using reference TRBV25-1 and TRBJ1-6 for the parts outside the CDR3, the full variable domain is EADIYQTPRYLVIGTGKKITLECSQTMGHDKMYWYQQDPGMELHLIHYSYGVNSTEKGDLSSESTVSRIRTEHFPLTLESARPSHTSQYLCASSERDRYNSPLHFGNGTRLTVT.

This chain connects TRBV11-1 to TRBJ2-7; D unclear. Trimming cost V 5 bases and J 2 bases, with 7 bases left between them. Germline CDR1 is SGHAT and CDR2 is FQDESV (reference sequence). The CDR3 extends over 12 amino acids. CDR3 in amino acids: CASSLLTYEQYF. The DNA for the CDR3 is TGTGCCAGCAGCCTACTTACCTACGAGCAGTACTTC.

This chain uses TRBV5-1 with TRBJ1-2; unclear D gene. CDR1 and CDR2 (germline): SGHRS, YFSETQ. V was cut by 0 bases and J by 1 base, with 7 bases left in between. The CDR3 is made up of 14 amino acids. CDR3 amino acids: CASSLDTYNYGYTF. CDR3 DNA sequence: TGCGCCAGCAGCTTGGACACCTATAACTATGGCTACACCTTC.

The gene calls are TRBV6-4 and TRBJ1-1; D gene uncertain. The CDR3 consists of 13 residues. CDR1 is MRHNA and CDR2 is SNTAGT in the germline V gene. V lost 3 bases and J lost 4, with 9 bases in between. The CDR3 is CASSEESGTEAFF. The CDR3 DNA reads as TGTGCCAGCAGTGAGGAATCGGGCACTGAAGCTTTCTTT.

This clone came up a few times. The identical CDR3 is also encoded by other nucleotide sequences in the sample. The CDR3 protein is CASSFGGLGNTIYF. The CDR3 DNA is TGTGCCAGCAGCTTCGGGGGGCTCGGAAACACCATATATTTT. The J gene is TRBJ1-3, the V gene TRBV7-2; tentatively, D is TRBD1 (6 bases). The CDR3 runs 14 residues. CDR1 is SGHTA and CDR2 is FQGNSA in the germline V gene. Trimming cost V 3 bases and J 4 bases, with 10 bases left between them.

The chain uses TRBV7-9 and TRBJ1-2, with D hard to call. Trimming took 4 bases from V and 3 from J, leaving 9 bases between them. Looked up from germline, CDR1 is SEHNR and CDR2 is FQNEAQ (reference sequence). The CDR3 consists of 13 residues. The CDR3: CASSYLADYGYTF. For the CDR3, the DNA is TGTGCCAGCAGCTATCTGGCGGACTATGGCTACACCTTC.

The V call is TRBV6-1, the J call TRBJ1-2; the match to TRBD1 covers 7 bases. Trimming removed 6 bases from V and 4 bases from J; junction bases left unmatched: 8. The germline V gene has CDR1 MNHNS and CDR2 SASEGT. The CDR3 runs to 14 residues. In DNA, the CDR3 is TGTGCCAGCAGAACAGGGGTGCCTCCCTATGGCTACACCTTC. Its translation: CASRTGVPPYGYTF.

The V and J genes are TRBV6-6 and TRBJ1-1; D not resolved. CDR3 length: 11 residues. The ends were cut back, 5 bases at V and 1 base at J, with 2 bases in the middle. CDR1 is MNHNY and CDR2 is SVGAGI in the germline V gene (reference sequence). CDR3 sequence: CASSGNTEAFF. CDR3 DNA sequence: TGTGCCAGCAGTGGGAACACTGAAGCTTTCTTT.

The chain links TRBV30 to TRBJ1-3; TRBD1 might be the D (6 bases). Trimming cost V 1 base and J 2 bases, with 15 bases left between them. Germline lookup yields CDR1 GTSNPN and CDR2 SVGIG (reference sequence). The CDR3 runs 16 residues. The CDR3 protein is CAWSARLGATGNTIYF. The CDR3 DNA reads TGTGCCTGGAGTGCTCGTCTGGGGGCTACTGGAAACACCATATATTTT.

V usage is TRBV4-2 and J usage is TRBJ1-2, with D possibly being TRBD1 (6 bases). The CDR3 contains 14 residues. Germline-derived CDR1 and CDR2 are LGHNA and YNFKEQ. V was shortened by 1 base and J by 8 bases, with 14 bases between the two germline ends. CDR3 nucleotide sequence: TGTGCCAGCAGCCAAGGGTCAGGGGTGGGCGGCTACACCTTC. This sequence encodes CASSQGSGVGGYTF.

The chain uses TRBV6-5 and TRBJ1-2; weak D call: TRBD1 (5 bases). The CDR3 is 14 amino acids. Germline CDR1 and CDR2: MNHEY and SVGAGI. Trimming shortened V by 7 bases and J by 6 bases, and 18 bases separated the two germline ends. CDR3 sequence (DNA): TGTGCCAGCACCAACGGGAGGGGATGGGATGGCTACACCTTC. This translates into CASTNGRGWDGYTF.

The V gene is TRBV6-5, the J gene TRBJ1-2; 12 bases match TRBD1. This CDR3 region has 15 residues. The germline V gene encodes CDR1 MNHEY and CDR2 SVGAGI. Unmatched junction bases numbered 8, after V lost 5 bases and J lost 7 bases. The CDR3 sequence: CASSVGTGGLVGYTF. The CDR3 DNA sequence: TGTGCCAGCAGTGTCGGGACAGGGGGCTTAGTTGGCTACACCTTC.

V usage is TRBV25-1 and J usage is TRBJ2-1; D gene uncertain. Trimming removed 3 bases from V and 6 bases from J, with 0 bases in between. The CDR3 spans 10 residues. Germline-derived CDR1 and CDR2 are MGHDK and SYGVNS. CDR3 nucleotides: TGTGCCAGCAGTGACAATGAGCAGTTCTTC. Translation gives CASSDNEQFF.

V is TRBV29-1 and J is TRBJ1-1; the match to TRBD1 covers 7 bases. There are 15 residues in the CDR3. The V and J ends lost 3 bases and 0 bases, in that order; junction bases with no gene match: 7. CDR1 is SQVTM and CDR2 is ANQGSEA in the germline V gene. CDR3 in DNA: TGCAGCGTTGACGCAACCGGGACAGTGAACACTGAAGCTTTCTTT. Translated, it gives CSVDATGTVNTEAFF.

Concerning this clone: This same CDR3 is encoded by further DNA sequences in the sample. The chain carries TRBV5-1 and TRBJ2-5; no firm D call. Germline assignment: CDR1 SGHRS and CDR2 YFSETQ. The CDR3 extends over 13 amino acids. The V end was cut by 0 bases, the J end by 5 bases, with 8 bases between. The CDR3 spells CASSLAQWETQYF. CDR3 in DNA: TGCGCCAGCAGCTTGGCCCAGTGGGAGACCCAGTACTTC.

A note on this clone: A junction end diverges from the germline sequence, so it may reflect a read error. The chain couples TRBV4-1 to TRBJ2-3; the match to TRBD1 covers 8 bases. The germline V gene has CDR1 MGHRA and CDR2 YSYEKL. This CDR3 contains 17 residues. The DNA of the CDR3 is TGCGCAAGCAGCCCTATGGTTGGGGGACAGGACACAGATACGCAGTATTTT. Its translation: CASSPMVGGQDTDTQYF.

CDR3 loop: CASSEDGESNTGELFF. CDR3 nucleotides: TGTGCCAGCAGTGAAGATGGGGAATCGAACACCGGGGAGCTGTTTTTT. The chain is built from TRBV2 and TRBJ2-2; D is uncertain. CDR3 length equals 16 residues. Germline CDR1 and CDR2: SNHLY and FYNNEI. Trimming stripped 1 base from V and 0 bases from J, with 9 bases between.